This entry is about one TCR beta chain. Its antigen is not yet known. The record has no base qualities; no much larger clone is one base away. The time point label for this specimen denotes: baseline before first vaccination. Samples from vaccinated people were obtained from the UK trials COV001 and COV002, which included a single-blind randomized controlled phase 2/3 trial of AZD1222 (ChAdOx1 nCoV-19) in healthy adults. For TCRbeta chain sequencing, PBMC samples from trial participants were taken at day 0 and at day 28 after the second dose. This specimen belongs to a study of T cell responses to AZD1222 COVID-19 vaccine (dated by TCRdb to the early 2020s). The study in broad terms: AZD1222 recipients with second doses at about 4 weeks or about 12 weeks were pooled, because spike-specific TCR depth and breadth did not differ between schedules. A total of about 250 trial participants underwent TCR sequencing, of whom 207 had received two doses of AZD1222 and around 25 had received two doses of the MenACWY control vaccine. Enrollment into the trials was organized by age into subgroups of 18-55, 56-69 and 70-plus years, and those subgroups contained approximately 150, 30 and 60 TCR-sequenced participants, respectively.

Study-wide conclusions, independent of this receptor: Most participants were white British and females outnumbered males, and the authors suggested that clonal diversity may have been underestimated. Reportedly, almost half of the unique spike-specific TCRs recognized epitopes lying outside the regions that are mutated in the B.1.351 and B.1.1.7 variants. The 56-69-year group was small, and its depth increase did not reach significance, likely because of low power. Spike-specific TCR breadth and depth rose significantly after two AZD1222 doses compared with day 0 and with MenACWY recipients. Because no day 14 peak-response samples were available, the repertoires could be characterized only after the peak T cell response. Conclusions about previously exposed vaccinees are limited, since just 5 or 6 AZD1222 recipients were seropositive for SARS-CoV-2 at baseline. The whole spike protein was spanned by vaccine-associated CD4 TCRs, and dominant responses were seen in regions 160-218 and 743-854.

The CDR3 regions of human TCRbeta chains were analyzed by immunosequencing. The paper's processing steps were these. Repertoire TCRs were checked for matches against a reference library of SARS-CoV-2-specific TCRs that had been generated using the MIRA antigen-specificity platform. Breadth was defined as the fraction of unique TCRs that were SARS-CoV-2-associated, and depth was defined as the fraction of total T cells that were SARS-CoV-2-associated. Each spike-specific TCR was assigned to its reactive spike region and to a CD4 or CD8 class using the MIRA data. Log10-transformed breadth and depth values were compared by one-way ANOVA with Sidak's multiple comparisons tests. This immuneACCESS table, as held by TCRdb, lists in-frame sequences with V and J called but not all clones. Of the missing ones, under half trace to an unresolved V gene in checked studies; the others have no known cause. Clone size and the V and J calls come from that table; the DNA yielded D and trimming. This sample lists roughly 100,000 clones; 75% to 90% were detected once. The top ten hold 18% of the sample.

The clonotype was recovered from an adult in good health. The material was peripheral blood, obtained on day 0 of AZD1222 vaccination.

At the DNA level, the sequence is TGTGCCAGCAGCTTCTTGGGCAAAAAGGCTGAAGCTTTCTTT. This encodes CASSFLGKKAEAFF. Recombination linked TRBV7-2 to TRBJ1-1; no D gene is confidently identified. There are 14 amino acids in the CDR3, from cysteine to phenylalanine inclusive. CDR3 DNA is the only sequence kept; it has 42 bases, read in frame from the first base. The germline V gene provides CDR1 SGHTA and CDR2 FQGNSA. Cut back by 3 bases and 6 bases, the V and J ends lie 14 bases apart.